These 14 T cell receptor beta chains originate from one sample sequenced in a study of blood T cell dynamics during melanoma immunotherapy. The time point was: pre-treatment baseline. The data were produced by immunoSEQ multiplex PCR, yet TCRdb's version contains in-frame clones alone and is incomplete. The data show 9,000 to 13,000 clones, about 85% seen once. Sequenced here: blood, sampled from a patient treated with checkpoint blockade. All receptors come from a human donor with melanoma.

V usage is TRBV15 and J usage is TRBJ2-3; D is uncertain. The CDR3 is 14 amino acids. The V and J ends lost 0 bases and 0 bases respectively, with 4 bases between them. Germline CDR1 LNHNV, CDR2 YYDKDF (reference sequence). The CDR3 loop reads CATSRDYSTDTQYF. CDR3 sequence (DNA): TGTGCCACCAGCAGAGATTACAGCACAGATACGCAGTATTTT.

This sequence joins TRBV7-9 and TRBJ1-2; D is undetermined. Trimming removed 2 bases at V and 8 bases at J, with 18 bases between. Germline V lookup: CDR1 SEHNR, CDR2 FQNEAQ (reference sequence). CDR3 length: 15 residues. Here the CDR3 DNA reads TGTGCCAGCAGCTTACGGTGGGCAGGTTCGTTCGGCTACACCTTC. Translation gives CASSLRWAGSFGYTF.

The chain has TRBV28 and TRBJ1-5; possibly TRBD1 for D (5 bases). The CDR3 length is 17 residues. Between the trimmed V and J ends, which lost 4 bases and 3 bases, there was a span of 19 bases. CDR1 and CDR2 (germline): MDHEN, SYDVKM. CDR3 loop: CASSWGPPGQVNQPQHF. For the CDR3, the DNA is TGTGCCAGCAGTTGGGGACCCCCCGGCCAAGTCAATCAGCCCCAGCATTTT.

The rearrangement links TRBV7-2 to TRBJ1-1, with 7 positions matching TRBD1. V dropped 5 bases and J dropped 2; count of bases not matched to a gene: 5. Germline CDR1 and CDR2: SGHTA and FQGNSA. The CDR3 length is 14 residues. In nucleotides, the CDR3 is TGTGCCAGCAGCCCCCGACAGGGAAACACTGAAGCTTTCTTT. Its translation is CASSPRQGNTEAFF.

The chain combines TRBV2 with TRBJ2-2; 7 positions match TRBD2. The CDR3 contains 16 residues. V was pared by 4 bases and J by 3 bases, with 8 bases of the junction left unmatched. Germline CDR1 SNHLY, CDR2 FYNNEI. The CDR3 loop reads CASSVPPGGDTGELFF. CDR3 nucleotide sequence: TGTGCCAGCAGTGTCCCTCCGGGGGGTGACACCGGGGAGCTGTTTTTT.

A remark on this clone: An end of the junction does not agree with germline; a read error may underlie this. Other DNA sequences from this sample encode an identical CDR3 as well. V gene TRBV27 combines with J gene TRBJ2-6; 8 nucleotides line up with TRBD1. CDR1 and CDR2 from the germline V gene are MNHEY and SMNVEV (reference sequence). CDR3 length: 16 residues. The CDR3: CASRQNRGTGANVLTF. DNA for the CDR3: TGTGCTAGCAGACAAAACAGGGGGACCGGGGCCAACGTCCTGACTTTC.

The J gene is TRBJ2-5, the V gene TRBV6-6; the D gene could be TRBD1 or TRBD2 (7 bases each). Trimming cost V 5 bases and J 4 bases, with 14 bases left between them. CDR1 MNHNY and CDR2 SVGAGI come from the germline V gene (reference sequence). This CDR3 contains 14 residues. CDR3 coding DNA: TGTGCCAGCAGTGCCAGGGGGGGCCCAGAGACCCAGTACTTC. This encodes CASSARGGPETQYF.

The CDR3 coding sequence is TGTGCCAGCTCCGGACAAAACACCGGGGAGCTGTTTTTT. It is translated as CASSGQNTGELFF. The gene calls are TRBV6-4 and TRBJ2-2; D might be TRBD1 (5 bases). CDR3 size: 13 residues. The germline gives CDR1 MRHNA, CDR2 SNTAGT. The V and J ends lost 8 bases and 2 bases respectively, with 9 bases between them.

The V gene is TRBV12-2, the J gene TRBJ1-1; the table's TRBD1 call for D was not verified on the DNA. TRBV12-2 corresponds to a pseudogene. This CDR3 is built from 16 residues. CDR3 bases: TGTGCAAGTCGTCGGGACCCGGGACAGCAGAACACTGAAGCTTTCTTT. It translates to CASRRDPGQQNTEAFF.

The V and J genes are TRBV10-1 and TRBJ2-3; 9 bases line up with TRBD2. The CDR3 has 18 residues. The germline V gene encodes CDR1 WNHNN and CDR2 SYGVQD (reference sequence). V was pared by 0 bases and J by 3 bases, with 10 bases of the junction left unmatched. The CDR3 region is CASSESTEGGRVTDTQYF. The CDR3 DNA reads TGCGCCAGCAGTGAGTCGACCGAGGGCGGGAGGGTAACAGATACGCAGTATTTT.

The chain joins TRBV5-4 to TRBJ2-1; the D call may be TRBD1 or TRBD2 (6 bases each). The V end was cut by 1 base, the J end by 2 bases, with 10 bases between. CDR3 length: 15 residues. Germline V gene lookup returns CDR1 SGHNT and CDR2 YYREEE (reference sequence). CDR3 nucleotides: TGTGCCAGCAGCTTGCCGGAGGGGGCCTACAATGAGCAGTTCTTC. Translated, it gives CASSLPEGAYNEQFF.

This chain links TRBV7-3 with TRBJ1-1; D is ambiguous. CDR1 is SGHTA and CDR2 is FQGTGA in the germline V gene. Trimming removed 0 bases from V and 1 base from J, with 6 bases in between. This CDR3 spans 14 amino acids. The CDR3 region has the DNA TGTGCCAGCAGCTTAACCGAGGGGAACACTGAAGCTTTCTTT. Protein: CASSLTEGNTEAFF.

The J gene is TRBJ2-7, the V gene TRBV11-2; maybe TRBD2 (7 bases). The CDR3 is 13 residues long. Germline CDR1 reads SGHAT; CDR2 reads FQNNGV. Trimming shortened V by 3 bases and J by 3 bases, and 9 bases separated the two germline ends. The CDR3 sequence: CASSFRGGYEQYV. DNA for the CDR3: TGTGCCAGCAGCTTTAGGGGGGGCTACGAGCAGTACGTC.

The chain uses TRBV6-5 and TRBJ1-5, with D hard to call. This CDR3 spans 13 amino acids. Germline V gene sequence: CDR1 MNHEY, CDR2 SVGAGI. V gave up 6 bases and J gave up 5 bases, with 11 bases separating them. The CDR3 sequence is CASSPQSDQPQHF. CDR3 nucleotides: TGTGCCAGCAGCCCCCAGTCGGATCAGCCCCAGCATTTT.